The 9 T cell receptor beta chains in this list originate from one sample, sequenced in a study of blood T cell repertoires in COVID-19. The table came from immunoSEQ multiplex PCR; TCRdb's copy has only in-frame clones and leaves some out. The data contain about 160,000 clones, approximately 80% of them singletons. Sequencing was carried out using peripheral blood. These receptors were collected from a woman older than 75 with active or convalescent COVID-19.

The chain recombines TRBV19 with TRBJ2-5; D gene ambiguous. CDR1 LNHDA and CDR2 SQIVND come from the germline V gene (reference sequence). V gave up 3 bases and J gave up 7 bases, with 6 bases separating them. CDR3 length equals 11 residues. CDR3 protein: CASSIYGTQYF. The CDR3 DNA follows: TGTGCCAGTAGTATCTATGGGACCCAGTACTTC.

V and J are TRBV7-8 and TRBJ2-1, with 8 bases matching TRBD2. Germline lookup yields CDR1 SGHVS and CDR2 FQNEAQ. Losses at the gene ends were 2 bases for V and 7 bases for J; bases not matched to a gene: 10. The CDR3 is 16 amino acids. DNA of the CDR3: TGTGCCAGCAGCTTATTAACGGGGGGGCTTATAAATGAGCAGTTCTTC. Translation: CASSLLTGGLINEQFF.

The chain has TRBV4-3 and TRBJ1-1; TRBD1 is a possible D gene (6 bases). This CDR3 contains 14 residues. Germline CDR1 is LGHNA and CDR2 is YSLEER. V shed 8 bases and J shed 4 bases, with 17 bases lying between them. In nucleotides, the CDR3 is TGCGCCAGCGGATACAGGGCTCGGGGCACTGAAGCTTTCTTT. Its translation is CASGYRARGTEAFF.

The CDR3 DNA reads TGTGCCATCAGTAGAGATAGAGGACAGCCCCAGCATTTT. It is translated as CAISRDRGQPQHF. The gene calls are TRBV10-3 and TRBJ1-5; no reliable D call. The CDR3 has 13 residues. Germline V gene sequence: CDR1 ENHRY, CDR2 SYGVKD. Trimming took off 5 bases at V and 7 bases at J, with 12 bases between the two ends.

This chain connects TRBV12-3 or TRBV12-4 to TRBJ2-7, with D hard to call. The CDR3 is 13 amino acids. Trimming removed 4 bases from V and 5 bases from J, with 12 bases in between. Here the CDR3 reads CASSWASIDEQYF. As DNA, the CDR3 is TGTGCCAGCAGTTGGGCAAGTATCGACGAGCAGTACTTC.

This chain joins TRBV6-1 and TRBJ2-4; 9 nucleotides align to TRBD1. Trimming at V came to 0 bases and at J to 2 bases, leaving 2 bases not matched to a gene. The CDR3 runs to 16 residues. Per the germline V gene, CDR1 is MNHNS and CDR2 is SASEGT. For the CDR3, the DNA is TGTGCCAGCAGTGAAGCGACAGGGGGTACCAAAAACATTCAGTACTTC. It encodes CASSEATGGTKNIQYF.

This clone was observed a few times. The chain joins TRBV7-2 to TRBJ2-5; D may be TRBD1 (6 bases). V dropped 4 bases and J dropped 5 bases, with 14 bases sitting between them. Germline V gene lookup returns CDR1 SGHTA and CDR2 FQGNSA. This CDR3 spans 14 amino acids. The CDR3 loop is CASSSYSGEETQYF. Here the CDR3 DNA reads TGTGCCAGCAGCTCCTACTCAGGGGAGGAGACCCAGTACTTC. Supplemented by reference TRBV7-2 and TRBJ2-5, the full variable domain reads GAGVSQSPSNKVTEKGKDVELRCDPISGHTALYWYRQSLGQGLEFLIYFQGNSAPDKSGLPSDRFSAERTGGSVSTLTIQRTQQEDSAVYLCASSSYSGEETQYFGPGTRLLVL.

The V call is TRBV5-6, the J call TRBJ1-2, with 10 positions matching TRBD1. Germline V gene sequence: CDR1 SGHDT, CDR2 YYEEEE. V trimming: 3 bases; J trimming: 2 bases; junction bases outside the gene matches: 4. The CDR3 has 15 amino acids. Here the CDR3 DNA reads TGTGCCAGCAGCTCGCCGGGACAGGGGAACTATGGCTACACCTTC. Protein product: CASSSPGQGNYGYTF.

The V call is TRBV27, the J call TRBJ1-5, with TRBD1 identical over 8 bases. Looked up from germline, CDR1 is MNHEY and CDR2 is SMNVEV (reference sequence). The CDR3 is 15 residues long. V trimming: 8 bases; J trimming: 6 bases; junction bases outside the gene matches: 12. CDR3 in DNA: TGTGCCAGCTCGTGGGACAGGTGGGGCGGTCAGCCCCAGCATTTT. The encoded protein is CASSWDRWGGQPQHF.